One T cell receptor beta chain is described in this entry. This clonotype was counted once. Its antigen specificity is not known. Per-nucleotide qualities are absent, and no much larger clonotype sits a single base away. The donors were roughly 39 Caucasian individuals from Russia, aged roughly 6 to 95 years, who were systemically healthy. Each donor gave ten milliliters of peripheral blood, drawn into EDTA-treated Vacutainer tubes. Ficoll-Paque density-gradient centrifugation was used to isolate PBMCs, with at least 6.5 million per sample. Trizol reagent was used to extract total RNA from the PBMCs, yielding at least 6 micrograms per sample. For every donor, an aliquot of PBMCs went through flow cytometry to measure the percentages of naive CD45RAhigh/CD27high T cells. This specimen comes from a study of blood T cells in healthy people across ages (dated by TCRdb to between 2015 and 2017). Regarding the complete study: In model experiments, roughly one uniquely barcoded TCR beta cDNA molecule per two T cells was captured by template switching. Age-related changes in TCR beta repertoire diversity were measured in the study by deep sequencing normalized with unique cDNA molecular identifiers. The donors were divided into four age groups: young (average 16 years), middle-aged (approximately 41), aged (about 62) and long-lived (approximately 74). Using the same blood draw, the study looked at two additional independent replicas of 1 million unique cDNA reads for two donors, one aged 18 to 30 and the other aged 80 or older.

For CDR1 and CDR2, the germline V gene (reference sequence) lists LNHNV and YYDKDF. There are 15 amino acids in the CDR3, from cysteine to phenylalanine inclusive. Only the CDR3 part of the read is kept: 45 bases, read in frame from the first base. The protocol used for the library was 5' RACE. TCRdb lists the instrument as Illumina HiSeq 2500. A second PCR of about 6 to 11 cycles was run with a J-beta primer mix and a sample-barcoded 5' primer. Each TCR beta cDNA molecule received a unique molecular identifier from a template-switch 5' adaptor carrying 12 random nucleotides. Each sample yielded at least 2.5 million CDR3-containing paired-end reads. All of the RNA was converted into first-strand cDNA using the Mint cDNA synthesis kit, with a TRBC-specific oligonucleotide serving as the primer. After uracil-DNA glycosylase treatment, a first 18-cycle PCR used universal primers M1SS and BC2_uni_R on all cDNA. In the original analysis: For normalization, 1 million high-quality reads were randomly selected from each sample, with every read carrying a distinct molecular identifier. Instead of being binned into consensus sequences, reads with shared molecular identifiers were discarded. CDR3 identification, clonotype clustering and error correction used MiTCR with a Q25 quality threshold and the strictest error-elimination algorithm. A nonparametric unseen species model with Euler transformation was used to estimate lower-bound total TCR beta diversity. The public reads were reanalyzed by TCRdb: fastp trimming at Q25, MiXCR alignment, in-frame beta chains only. Every distinct CDR3 protein forms one entry, paired with its most common genes and DNA. TCRdb, rather than the study authors, made the V and J calls. Here the sample has fewer than 600,000 distinct CDR3 sequences; over 25% occur a single time. The ten largest clonotypes hold approximately 3.5% of the sample.

Study-wide findings and limitations: The long-lived group showed more naive CD4+ T cells, fewer expanded clones and increased TCR diversity than the aged group, suggesting age selection. Estimates of total diversity based on one million sequenced T cells were considered lower bounds and underestimates. Since profiling was done on bulk unsorted PBMCs, naive and antigen-experienced compartments could not be conclusively compared. As age increased, observed TCR beta diversity per million T cells dropped in a roughly linear way, and a significant reduction was already evident by age about 36. Donor CMV infection status was unknown, potentially confounding age-related changes in expanded clonotypes. A strong correlation was found between observed TCR beta diversity and the percentage of naive T cells measured by flow cytometry.

This same sample was also taken into another study, of T cells of mothers and their children. According to the second study: Nine systemically healthy Caucasian individuals served as donors, namely three mothers together with their six children. cDNA synthesis consumed the entire amount of extracted RNA, loaded at about 1.5 ug RNA in each 15 ul reaction. In the second PCR, the M1S primer introduced both the sample barcodes and 2-4 random nucleotides. Over 9.5 million TCR beta CDR3 reads were obtained for each mother, and some 3.1 million reads were obtained for each child. TCR recombination output is similarly shaped by thymic selection in related and unrelated pairs, with a minor effect exerted by inherited differences. Normalized repertoire overlap was always found to be slightly, but never significantly, higher in related mother-child pairs than in unrelated mother-child pairs. No persistent microchimeric T cell clones were found, with a detection sensitivity of approximately 95 clones per million clonotypes. Deep NGS was used in the study to compare the TCR beta repertoires of mothers and children and to look for features that separate related mother-child pairs from unrelated individuals. Mothers averaged roughly 36 +/- 4 years of age and children averaged 11 +/- 4 years. After adapter ligation was performed with NEBNext reagents, the libraries were sequenced on an Illumina HiSeq 2000 with 100+100 nt paired-end reads. To avoid cross-contamination, the mother libraries and the child libraries were prepared a month apart and sequenced in separate runs. For each donor, somewhere between 500,000 and 2,000,000 distinct TCR beta clonotypes were identified. Naive TCR beta clonotypes were estimated from low-frequency clonotypes matched to each donor's FACS-determined naive share, without sorting.

This receptor was identified in a boy younger than 10 in good health. In this chain, TRBV15 is recombined with TRBJ2-1; no D gene can be assigned with confidence. The J call is doubtful: the DNA matches TRBJ2-7 better. The sample consisted of blood. The DNA sequence reads TGTGCCACCAGCAGAGACGCATTACTGACCTACGAGCAGTACTTC. Translation gives CATSRDALLTYEQYF.